The 21 T cell receptor beta chains given below trace back to one sample, sequenced in a study of cytomegalovirus exposure and HLA in healthy donors. PCR involved 60 Vbeta and 13 Jbeta primers. Clones were read by immunoSEQ multiplex PCR, and TCRdb kept only the in-frame ones, dropping some. The data show roughly 250,000 clones, under 80% seen once. Sequences were obtained from PBMCs. These receptors originate from a female donor in good health and CMV-seronegative.

The chain employs TRBV6-5 and TRBJ1-3; D possibly corresponds to TRBD1 (6 bases). The V and J ends lost 9 bases and 4 bases respectively, with 13 bases between them. CDR3 length equals 13 residues. CDR1 and CDR2 from the germline V gene are MNHEY and SVGAGI. CDR3 DNA sequence: TGTGCCAGTAAAAACAGGGCCGGAAACACCATATATTTT. It translates to CASKNRAGNTIYF.

This clone was observed a handful of times. The V and J genes are TRBV11-2 and TRBJ1-4, with D perhaps TRBD1 (6 bases). Germline V gene data show CDR1 as SGHAT and CDR2 as FQNNGV. The CDR3 consists of 16 residues. V was trimmed by 0 bases and J by 7 bases, leaving 15 bases between them. The CDR3 reads CASSLDLWGGGEKLFF. The CDR3 nucleotides read TGTGCCAGCAGCTTAGATCTTTGGGGAGGGGGTGAAAAACTGTTTTTT.

The chain carries TRBV7-2 and TRBJ1-6; no definite D call. Germline CDR1 and CDR2: SGHTA and FQGNSA. Trimming cost V 3 bases and J 0 bases, with 3 bases left between them. CDR3 length: 14 residues. The CDR3, as DNA: TGTGCCAGCAGCTTGAGCTCCTATAATTCACCCCTCCACTTT. It yields the protein CASSLSSYNSPLHF.

This clone was counted only a few times. The chain links TRBV5-8 to TRBJ1-4, with TRBD1 identical over 9 bases. The trim removed 0 bases at V and 3 bases at J, leaving 0 bases unmatched. The CDR3 extends over 15 amino acids. Germline assignment: CDR1 SGHTS and CDR2 YDEGEE. DNA of the CDR3: TGTGCCAGCAGCTTGGGGGACAGGGCTAATGAAAAACTGTTTTTT. Translated, it gives CASSLGDRANEKLFF.

The chain is built from TRBV6-5 and TRBJ2-7, with D perhaps TRBD2 (6 bases). With 6 bases removed from V and 6 bases from J, the gap between germline ends came to 15 bases. The CDR3 has 13 residues. CDR1 and CDR2 from the germline V gene are MNHEY and SVGAGI. The CDR3 reads CASRGGGVGEQYF. The CDR3 nucleotides are TGTGCCAGCAGAGGCGGCGGGGTCGGCGAGCAGTACTTC.

This clone was picked up a small number of times. V gene TRBV28 combines with J gene TRBJ2-1; 9 nucleotides match TRBD1. CDR3 length: 15 amino acids. The J segment lost 8 bases and the V segment lost 5 bases, leaving 10 bases of the junction unmatched. The V gene's germline CDR1 is MDHEN and CDR2 SYDVKM. CDR3 nucleotide sequence: TGTGCCAGCAGTCCCACCGGGACAGGGTCGTATGAGCAGTTCTTC. Translated: CASSPTGTGSYEQFF. Using reference TRBV28 and TRBJ2-1 for the parts outside the CDR3, the full variable domain is DVKVTQSSRYLVKRTGEKVFLECVQDMDHENMFWYRQDPGLGLRLIYFSYDVKMKEKGDIPEGYSVSREKKERFSLILESASTNQTSMYLCASSPTGTGSYEQFFGPGTRLTVL.

This clone was recorded once. The chain combines TRBV4-1 with TRBJ1-1; the D is unclear. The CDR3 totals 13 residues. Germline assignment: CDR1 MGHRA and CDR2 YSYEKL. V was trimmed by 4 bases and J by 0 bases, leaving 6 bases between them. CDR3 coding DNA: TGCGCCAGCAGCCCTCTGTTGAACACTGAAGCTTTCTTT. Protein product: CASSPLLNTEAFF.

This chain connects TRBV7-9 to TRBJ2-7; 9 bases map to TRBD1. Germline CDR1 reads SEHNR; CDR2 reads FQNEAQ (reference sequence). V gave up 5 bases and J gave up 3 bases; unmatched junction bases: 8. The CDR3 extends over 15 amino acids. The chain's CDR3 is CASSKPGQGYYEQYF. Here the CDR3 DNA reads TGTGCCAGCAGCAAACCGGGACAGGGATACTACGAGCAGTACTTC.

The chain combines TRBV15 with TRBJ2-3, with TRBD2 matching over 14 bases. Germline CDR1 reads LNHNV; CDR2 reads YYDKDF (reference sequence). CDR3 size: 19 residues. The V gene end was trimmed by 1 base and the J gene end by 4 bases; junction bases not matched to a gene: 10. The CDR3 reads CATSRGLGTSGRRADTQYF. CDR3 coding DNA: TGTGCCACCAGCAGAGGTTTAGGGACTAGCGGGAGACGGGCAGATACGCAGTATTTT.

This chain connects TRBV21-1 to TRBJ1-3; the table's D call, TRBD1, has no DNA check behind it. TRBV21-1 is termed a pseudogene. The CDR3 is 18 residues long. CDR3 loop: CASSKDHPGQTSGNTIYF. DNA for the CDR3: TGTGCCAGCAGCAAAGACCACCCAGGACAAACCTCTGGAAACACCATATATTTT.

The chain carries TRBV6-1 and TRBJ2-7, with TRBD2 as a possible D gene (5 bases). The germline CDR1 and CDR2 sequences are MNHNS and SASEGT. The CDR3 sequence is 14 residues long. V was pared by 5 bases and J by 2 bases, with 13 bases between. The DNA for the CDR3 is TGTGCCAGCAGTACCCTGAGGGTCACCTACGAGCAGTACTTC. It encodes CASSTLRVTYEQYF.

This chain joins TRBV7-9 and TRBJ2-3; 7 nucleotides agree with TRBD2. V dropped 8 bases and J dropped 2; count of bases not matched to a gene: 10. CDR3 length equals 15 residues. Germline V lookup: CDR1 SEHNR, CDR2 FQNEAQ (reference sequence). The CDR3 DNA is TGTGCCAGCCTCCAAGTAGCGGGTGTCACAGATACGCAGTATTTT. Protein: CASLQVAGVTDTQYF.

This clone was found once. The V and J genes are TRBV25-1 and TRBJ2-1, with a tentative D call TRBD1 (6 bases). CDR1 and CDR2 (germline): MGHDK, SYGVNS. Between the trimmed V and J ends, which lost 6 bases and 0 bases, there was a span of 9 bases. The CDR3 loop spans 14 amino acids. The CDR3, as DNA: TGTGCCAGCAGCCAGGGGAGCTCCTACAATGAGCAGTTCTTC. Residues: CASSQGSSYNEQFF.

This clone has only one observation. The chain is built from TRBV27 and TRBJ2-3, with 10 positions matching TRBD1. Losses at the gene ends were 4 bases for V and 10 bases for J; bases not matched to a gene: 8. In germline, CDR1 is MNHEY, CDR2 SMNVEV (reference sequence). The CDR3 consists of 14 residues. DNA for the CDR3: TGTGCCAGCAGTTATTGGGGACAGGGGATATCGCAGTATTTT. Its protein product is CASSYWGQGISQYF.

This clone was detected only once. The V and J genes are TRBV11-2 and TRBJ2-1; the match to TRBD2 covers 11 bases. The CDR3 is 16 residues long. In germline, CDR1 is SGHAT, CDR2 FQNNGV. J lost 2 bases, V lost 5 bases, and 5 bases had no gene match. The CDR3 DNA reads as TGTGCCAGCAGCCCTATAGCGGGAGGGACCTACAATGAGCAGTTCTTC. Translation: CASSPIAGGTYNEQFF. Full variable domain (remainder filled in from reference TRBV11-2 and TRBJ2-1): EAGVAQSPRYKIIEKRQSVAFWCNPISGHATLYWYQQILGQGPKLLIQFQNNGVVDDSQLPKDRFSAERLKGVDSTLKIQPAKLEDSAVYLCASSPIAGGTYNEQFFGPGTRLTVL.

The DNA of the CDR3 is TGTGCCAGCAGCTTTGGCGGGACAGGGCACAATGAGCAGTTCTTC. The encoded protein is CASSFGGTGHNEQFF. The chain joins TRBV5-4 to TRBJ2-1; 9 bases agree with TRBD1. This CDR3 has 15 amino acids. From germline, CDR1 is SGHNT and CDR2 YYREEE (reference sequence). Trimming cost V 2 bases and J 5 bases; bases outside gene matches: 5.

Comments on this clone: One end of the junction is discordant with germline, which a read error may explain. This chain uses TRBV7-7 with TRBJ2-7; 8 bases agree with TRBD1. The CDR3 spans 15 residues. The germline gives CDR1 SSHAT, CDR2 FNYEAQ (reference sequence). CDR3 in amino acids: CASSLEQGESYEQYF. For the CDR3, the DNA is TGTGCTAGCAGCTTAGAACAGGGGGAATCCTACGAGCAGTACTTC.

In regard to this clone: Mismatch with germline at one junction end may stem from a read error. V usage is TRBV7-9 and J usage is TRBJ1-1; D is uncertain. This CDR3 is built from 12 residues. Germline values: CDR1 SEHNR, CDR2 FQNEAQ (reference sequence). This chain's CDR3 is CSSSLLGKEAFF. CDR3 coding DNA: TGTTCCAGCAGCTTATTGGGCAAGGAAGCTTTCTTT.

The chain has TRBV6-1 and TRBJ2-7; D is perhaps TRBD2 (6 bases). Germline CDR1 is MNHNS and CDR2 is SASEGT. The V gene lost 5 bases and the J gene lost 1 base, with 12 bases spanning the gap. There are 14 residues in the CDR3. The CDR3 reads CASSLRAGSYEQYF. DNA of the CDR3: TGTGCCAGCAGTCTGCGAGCGGGTTCCTACGAGCAGTACTTC.

The chain combines TRBV7-3 with TRBJ1-1, with D maybe TRBD1 (5 bases). The V and J ends lost 6 bases and 6 bases respectively, with 14 bases between them. The CDR3 runs 13 residues. The germline V gene encodes CDR1 SGHTA and CDR2 FQGTGA. CDR3 DNA: TGTGCCAGCAGGGCTGACAGCTACGCTGAAGCTTTCTTT. Amino acid sequence: CASRADSYAEAFF. Variable domain in full (rest from reference TRBV7-3 and TRBJ1-1): GAGVSQTPSNKVTEKGKYVELRCDPISGHTALYWYRQSLGQGPEFLIYFQGTGAADDSGLPNDRFFAVRPEGSVSTLKIQRTERGDSAVYLCASRADSYAEAFFGQGTRLTVV.

The V call is TRBV5-1, the J call TRBJ2-7; TRBD1 aligns across 9 bases. The CDR3 has 15 residues. V dropped 4 bases and J dropped 5; count of bases not matched to a gene: 10. Germline lookup yields CDR1 SGHRS and CDR2 YFSETQ. In nucleotides, the CDR3 is TGCGCCAGCAGCCCAACCGGGACAGGGCGCAACGAGCAGTACTTC. Protein: CASSPTGTGRNEQYF.